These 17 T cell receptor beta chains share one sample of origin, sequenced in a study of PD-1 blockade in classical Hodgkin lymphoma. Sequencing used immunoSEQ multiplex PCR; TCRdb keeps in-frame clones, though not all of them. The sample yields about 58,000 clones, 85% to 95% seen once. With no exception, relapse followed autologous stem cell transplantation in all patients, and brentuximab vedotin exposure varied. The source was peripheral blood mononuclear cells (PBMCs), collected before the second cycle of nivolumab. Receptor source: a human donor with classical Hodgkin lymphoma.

The CDR3 region has the DNA TGTGCCAGCAAGGAAGGGGCAACTAGCACAGATACGCAGTATTTT. It is translated as CASKEGATSTDTQYF. J is TRBJ2-3 and V is TRBV27, with a tentative D call TRBD1 (5 bases). V lost 7 bases, J lost 0 bases, and 14 bases lay in between. This CDR3 comprises 15 residues. Germline V gene sequence: CDR1 MNHEY, CDR2 SMNVEV (reference sequence).

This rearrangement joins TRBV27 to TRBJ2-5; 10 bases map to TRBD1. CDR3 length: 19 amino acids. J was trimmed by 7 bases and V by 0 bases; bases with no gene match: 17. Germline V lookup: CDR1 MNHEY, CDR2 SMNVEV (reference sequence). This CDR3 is CASSLSFGWKTGGFGTQYF. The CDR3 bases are TGTGCCAGCAGTTTATCTTTCGGATGGAAGACAGGGGGCTTTGGGACCCAGTACTTC.

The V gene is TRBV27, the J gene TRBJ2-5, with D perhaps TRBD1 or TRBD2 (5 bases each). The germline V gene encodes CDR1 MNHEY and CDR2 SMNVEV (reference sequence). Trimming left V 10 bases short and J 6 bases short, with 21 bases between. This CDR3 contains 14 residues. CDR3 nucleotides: TGTGCCATCTTAAGCCGGGGCTGGGGGAAGACCCAGTACTTC. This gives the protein CAILSRGWGKTQYF.

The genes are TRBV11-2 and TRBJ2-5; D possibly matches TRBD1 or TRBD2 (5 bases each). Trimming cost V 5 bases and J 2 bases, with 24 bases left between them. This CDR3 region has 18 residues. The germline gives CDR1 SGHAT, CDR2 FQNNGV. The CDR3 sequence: CASSRRDPPVNRQETQYF. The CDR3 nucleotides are TGTGCCAGCAGCCGCAGGGACCCCCCGGTTAATCGGCAAGAGACCCAGTACTTC.

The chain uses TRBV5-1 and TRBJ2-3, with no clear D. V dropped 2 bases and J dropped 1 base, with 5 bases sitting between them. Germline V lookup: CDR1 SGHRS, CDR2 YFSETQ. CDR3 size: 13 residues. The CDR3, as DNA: TGCGCCAGCAGCTTAGTACGCACAGATACGCAGTATTTT. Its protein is CASSLVRTDTQYF.

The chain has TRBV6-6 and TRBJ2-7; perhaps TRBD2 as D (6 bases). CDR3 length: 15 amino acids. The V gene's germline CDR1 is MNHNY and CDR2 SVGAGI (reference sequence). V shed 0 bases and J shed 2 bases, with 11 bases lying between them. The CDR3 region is CASSYSGGGTYEQYF. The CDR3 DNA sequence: TGTGCCAGCAGTTACTCGGGGGGAGGAACCTACGAGCAGTACTTC.

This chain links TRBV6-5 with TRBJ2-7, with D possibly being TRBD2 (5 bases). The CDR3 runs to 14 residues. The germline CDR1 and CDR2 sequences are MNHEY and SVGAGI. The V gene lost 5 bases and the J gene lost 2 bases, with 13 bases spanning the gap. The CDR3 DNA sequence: TGTGCCAGCAGTAGCGTCACGAGGGCCTACGAGCAGTACTTC. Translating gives CASSSVTRAYEQYF.

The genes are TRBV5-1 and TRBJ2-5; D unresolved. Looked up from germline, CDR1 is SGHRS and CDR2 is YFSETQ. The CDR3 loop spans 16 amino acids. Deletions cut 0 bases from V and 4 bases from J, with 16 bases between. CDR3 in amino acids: CASSLGGSRRRETQYF. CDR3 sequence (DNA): TGCGCCAGCAGCTTGGGAGGAAGTAGGCGGAGAGAGACCCAGTACTTC.

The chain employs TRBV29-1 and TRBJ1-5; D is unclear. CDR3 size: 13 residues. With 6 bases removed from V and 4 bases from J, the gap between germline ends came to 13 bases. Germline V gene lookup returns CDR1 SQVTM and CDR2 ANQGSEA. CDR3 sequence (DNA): TGCAGCGTCAGAATGGCCAAAAATCAGCCCCAGCATTTT. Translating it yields CSVRMAKNQPQHF.

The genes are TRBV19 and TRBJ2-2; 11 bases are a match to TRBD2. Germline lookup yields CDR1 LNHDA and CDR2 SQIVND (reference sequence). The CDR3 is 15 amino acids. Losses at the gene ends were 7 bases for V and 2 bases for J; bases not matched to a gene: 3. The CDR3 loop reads CASMGLAVNTGELFF. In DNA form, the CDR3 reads TGTGCCAGTATGGGACTAGCGGTAAACACCGGGGAGCTGTTTTTT.

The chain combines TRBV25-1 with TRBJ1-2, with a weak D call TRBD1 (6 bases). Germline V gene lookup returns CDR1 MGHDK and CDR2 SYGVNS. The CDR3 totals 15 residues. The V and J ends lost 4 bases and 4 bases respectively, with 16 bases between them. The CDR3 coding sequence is TGTGCCAGCAGTGTGCAGGGGCCGCTTTCCTATGGCTACACCTTC. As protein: CASSVQGPLSYGYTF.

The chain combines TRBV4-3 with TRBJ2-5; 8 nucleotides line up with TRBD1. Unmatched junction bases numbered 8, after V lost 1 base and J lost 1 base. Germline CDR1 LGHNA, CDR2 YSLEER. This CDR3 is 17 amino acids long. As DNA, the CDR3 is TGCGCCAGCAGCCAAGGCAATGGACAGGGCATCCAAGAGACCCAGTACTTC. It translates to CASSQGNGQGIQETQYF.

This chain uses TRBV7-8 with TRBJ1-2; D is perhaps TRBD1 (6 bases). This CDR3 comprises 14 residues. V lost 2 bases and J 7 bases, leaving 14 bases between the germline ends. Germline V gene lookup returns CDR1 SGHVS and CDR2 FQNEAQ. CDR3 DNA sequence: TGTGCCAGCAGCTTAACCCCCGCGGACAGTGGCTACACCTTC. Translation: CASSLTPADSGYTF.

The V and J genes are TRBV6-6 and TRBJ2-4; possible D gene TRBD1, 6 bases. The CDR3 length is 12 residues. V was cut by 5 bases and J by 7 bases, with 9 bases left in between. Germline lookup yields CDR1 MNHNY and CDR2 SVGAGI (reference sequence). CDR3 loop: CASSIDRNIQYF. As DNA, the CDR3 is TGTGCCAGCAGTATCGACAGGAACATTCAGTACTTC.

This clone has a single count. The CDR3: CASSQELTRPSTDTQYF. CDR3 coding DNA: TGCGCCAGCAGCCAAGAACTGACAAGGCCGTCCACAGATACGCAGTATTTT. V is TRBV4-1 and J is TRBJ2-3, with D uncertain. The CDR3 runs to 17 residues. V was cut by 0 bases and J by 2 bases, with 15 bases left in between. Germline CDR1 reads MGHRA; CDR2 reads YSYEKL.

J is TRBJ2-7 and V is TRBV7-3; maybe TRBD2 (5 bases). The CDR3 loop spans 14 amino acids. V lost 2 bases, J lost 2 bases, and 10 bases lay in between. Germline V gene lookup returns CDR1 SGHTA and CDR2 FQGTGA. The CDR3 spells CASSLGGGPYEQYF. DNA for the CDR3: TGTGCCAGCAGCTTAGGTGGAGGCCCCTACGAGCAGTACTTC.

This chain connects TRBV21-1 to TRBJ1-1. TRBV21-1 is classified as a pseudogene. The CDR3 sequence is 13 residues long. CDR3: CASKERRLGEAFF. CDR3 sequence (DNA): TGTGCCAGCAAGGAAAGGAGACTAGGGGAAGCTTTCTTT.